The source of this TCR beta chain is a study of tumor and adjacent non-tumor tissue in lung cancer. The germline V gene encodes CDR1 LGHNA and CDR2 YSLEER. Trimming took 1 base from V and 7 from J, leaving 17 bases between them. This CDR3 spans 15 amino acids. Study findings and constraints: In normal lung, the top 100 clones were significantly more dominant than in tumor.

RNA was extracted from bulk tissue without any cell sorting. Distant lung tissue was collected more than 3 cm away from the tumor edge. On this clonotype itself: Antigen unknown.

A modified ARM-PCR protocol with three rounds of nested PCR amplified TCRbeta. TCRdb processed the multiplex PCR reads anew with MiXCR; each CDR3 protein has one entry. The sample holds approximately 110,000 distinct CDR3 sequences, roughly two thirds seen once. Sequenced input: distant non-tumor lung tissue. The sequence derives from a man in his 60s with non-small cell lung cancer. The V and J genes are TRBV4-3 and TRBJ2-7; D may be TRBD1 or TRBD2 (5 bases each). The chain's CDR3 is CASSQVVAHEGEQYF. In DNA form, the CDR3 reads TGCGCCAGCAGCCAAGTCGTAGCACATGAGGGGGAGCAGTACTTC.